The 19 T cell receptor beta chains below were found in one sample sequenced in a study of shared clonotypes between healthy human individuals. Method: immunoSEQ multiplex PCR; TCRdb's copy keeps in-frame clones and lacks some. The sample holds about 2.3 million clones; about nine tenths are singletons and the top ten take approximately 0.4%. Input material: naive CD4+ T cells from PBMCs. Regarding subset: CD45RA+ positively selected. These receptor sequences come from a man in his late teens or twenties in good health. Some clones in this sample may be carry-over from other donors' samples.

The V and J genes are TRBV5-4 and TRBJ2-1; TRBD1 matches at 7 bases. Germline V lookup: CDR1 SGHNT, CDR2 YYREEE (reference sequence). Losses at the gene ends were 1 base for V and 4 bases for J; bases not matched to a gene: 2. This CDR3 comprises 14 residues. CDR3 region: CASSLLQGYNEQFF. The DNA for the CDR3 is TGTGCCAGCAGCTTGTTACAGGGGTACAATGAGCAGTTCTTC. Full variable domain (remainder filled in from reference TRBV5-4 and TRBJ2-1): ETGVTQSPTHLIKTRGQQVTLRCSSQSGHNTVSWYQQALGQGPQFIFQYYREEENGRGNFPPRFSGLQFPNYSSELNVNALELDDSALYLCASSLLQGYNEQFFGPGTRLTVL.

Regarding this clone: Other DNA sequences in the sample encode the same CDR3. The chain joins TRBV5-1 to TRBJ1-2, with D hard to call. There are 13 residues in the CDR3. Germline V gene lookup returns CDR1 SGHRS and CDR2 YFSETQ. Trimming cost V 0 bases and J 7 bases, with 10 bases left between them. CDR3 in DNA: TGCGCCAGCAGCTTGGTCGGTGGATCTGGCTACACCTTC. Residues: CASSLVGGSGYTF.

J is TRBJ1-6 and V is TRBV28; the match to TRBD1 covers 7 bases. J gave up 5 bases and V 6 bases, and 4 bases lay outside the gene matches. The CDR3 consists of 14 residues. Germline V gene data show CDR1 as MDHEN and CDR2 as SYDVKM. The CDR3 spells CASRPGTDNSPLHF. The CDR3 nucleotides are TGTGCCAGCAGGCCCGGGACAGATAATTCACCCCTCCACTTT.

The V and J genes are TRBV5-1 and TRBJ2-5; D is undetermined. V was clipped by 4 bases and J by 2 bases, with 9 bases between them. The CDR3 sequence is 13 residues long. The germline V gene has CDR1 SGHRS and CDR2 YFSETQ. In nucleotides, the CDR3 is TGCGCCAGCAGCCTAAGGAGACAAGAGACCCAGTACTTC. This sequence encodes CASSLRRQETQYF.

The V and J genes are TRBV10-3 and TRBJ1-3; weak D call: TRBD1 (5 bases). Per the germline V gene, CDR1 is ENHRY and CDR2 is SYGVKD. The CDR3 loop spans 16 amino acids. The germline V and J ends were trimmed by 4 bases and 4 bases, with 17 bases remaining between them. CDR3 bases: TGTGCCATCAGTGGGGGCCGGACATTTGGCGGAAACACCATATATTTT. Residues: CAISGGRTFGGNTIYF.

The chain is built from TRBV4-1 and TRBJ1-5, with D tentatively TRBD1 (6 bases). Per germline, CDR1 MGHRA and CDR2 YSYEKL. With 2 bases removed from V and 3 bases from J, the gap between germline ends came to 8 bases. This CDR3 spans 14 amino acids. Written as DNA, the CDR3 is TGCGCCAGCAGCCAAACAGGGCCCAATCAGCCCCAGCATTTT. It translates to CASSQTGPNQPQHF.

The gene calls are TRBV18 and TRBJ2-2; the D call may be TRBD1 or TRBD2 (5 bases each). The CDR3 contains 16 residues. The germline V gene has CDR1 KGHSH and CDR2 LQKENI. V shed 2 bases and J shed 1 base, with 11 bases lying between them. The CDR3 DNA reads as TGTGCCAGCTCACCAACGGGACCCTGGAACACCGGGGAGCTGTTTTTT. Amino acid sequence: CASSPTGPWNTGELFF.

This rearrangement joins TRBV7-9 to TRBJ2-7; D is uncertain. Trimming left V 7 bases short and J 0 bases short, with 7 bases between. The CDR3 extends over 12 amino acids. The germline CDR1 and CDR2 sequences are SEHNR and FQNEAQ (reference sequence). DNA of the CDR3: TGTGCCAGCACCAAGATCTCCTACGAGCAGTACTTC. It translates to CASTKISYEQYF.

The chain uses TRBV28 and TRBJ2-7; 8 bases are a match to TRBD1. Germline V lookup: CDR1 MDHEN, CDR2 SYDVKM. After removal of 6 bases from V and 4 bases from J, the junction contained 14 bases not matched to a gene. The CDR3 is 16 residues long. CDR3 DNA sequence: TGTGCCAGCAGCCCCCCCCGAGACAGGGGTATTTACGAGCAGTACTTC. Its translation is CASSPPRDRGIYEQYF.

J is TRBJ2-3 and V is TRBV29-1; no reliable D call. Trimming removed 4 bases at V and 5 bases at J, with 19 bases between. The CDR3 covers 15 residues. Germline assignment: CDR1 SQVTM and CDR2 ANQGSEA. The CDR3 region has the DNA TGCAGCGTTGCCCCATGGTTCTCAAACGGAGATACGCAGTATTTT. This codes for CSVAPWFSNGDTQYF.

This sequence joins TRBV28 and TRBJ1-5; D call uncertain. The CDR3 spans 12 residues. Per the germline V gene, CDR1 is MDHEN and CDR2 is SYDVKM. The ends were cut back, 2 bases at V and 9 bases at J, with 8 bases in the middle. CDR3 in DNA: TGTGCCAGCAGTTTAGCCGTAAGGCCCCAGCATTTT. Its protein product is CASSLAVRPQHF.

The chain links TRBV5-4 to TRBJ2-7; unclear D gene. This CDR3 has 12 residues. V gave up 4 bases and J gave up 3 bases, with 8 bases separating them. The germline CDR1 and CDR2 sequences are SGHNT and YYREEE (reference sequence). The CDR3 protein is CASSPFGYEQYF. The CDR3 nucleotides read TGTGCCAGCAGCCCTTTCGGCTACGAGCAGTACTTC.

Only one count was recorded for this clone. J is TRBJ2-5 and V is TRBV7-2; the D is unclear. Germline CDR1 and CDR2: SGHTA and FQGNSA. The ends were cut back, 4 bases at V and 5 bases at J, with 17 bases in the middle. The CDR3 runs 15 residues. The CDR3 coding sequence is TGTGCCAGCAGCTCTAGGACCCCGGGCCGGGAGACCCAGTACTTC. This encodes CASSSRTPGRETQYF. The full variable domain, completed using reference TRBV7-2 and TRBJ2-5, is GAGVSQSPSNKVTEKGKDVELRCDPISGHTALYWYRQSLGQGLEFLIYFQGNSAPDKSGLPSDRFSAERTGGSVSTLTIQRTQQEDSAVYLCASSSRTPGRETQYFGPGTRLLVL.

This clone was counted a single time. At the DNA level, this CDR3 is encoded by other sequences in the same sample as well. The chain joins TRBV27 to TRBJ1-5; D may be TRBD1 (5 bases). V lost 3 bases to trimming and J lost 3 bases, with 9 bases between them. The CDR3 contains 14 residues. The V gene's germline CDR1 is MNHEY and CDR2 SMNVEV (reference sequence). CDR3 sequence: CASSLGGYNQPQHF. CDR3 DNA: TGTGCCAGCAGTTTGGGGGGATACAATCAGCCCCAGCATTTT.

This chain links TRBV5-1 with TRBJ2-2; 8 nucleotides match TRBD1. Germline V gene lookup returns CDR1 SGHRS and CDR2 YFSETQ. V lost 3 bases to trimming and J lost 5 bases; unmatched junction nucleotides: 3. This CDR3 has 14 amino acids. CDR3 DNA: TGCGCCAGCAGCTCGGGACAGGCGACCGGGGAGCTGTTTTTT. Translated: CASSSGQATGELFF.

For this clone: Other DNA sequences in this sample translate to the same CDR3. CDR3 DNA sequence: TGTGCCACCAGCAGGGGAGGCGGGGAGCTGTTTTTT. Translation gives CATSRGGGELFF. This rearrangement joins TRBV15 to TRBJ2-2, with D possibly TRBD2 on 6 matching bases. Trimming stripped 3 bases from V and 7 bases from J, with 6 bases between. CDR3 length: 12 amino acids. Per the germline V gene, CDR1 is LNHNV and CDR2 is YYDKDF (reference sequence).

V is TRBV28 and J is TRBJ2-3; possible D gene TRBD1, 6 bases. V lost 2 bases to trimming and J lost 9 bases, with 9 bases between them. The V gene's germline CDR1 is MDHEN and CDR2 SYDVKM. CDR3 length: 12 amino acids. CDR3 sequence reads: CASSLGQRTQYF. CDR3 DNA: TGTGCCAGCAGTTTAGGACAGAGGACGCAGTATTTT.

Remarks on this clone: Other nucleotide sequences in the sample specify the same CDR3. This chain links TRBV11-3 with TRBJ2-1; 11 positions match TRBD2. The trim removed 5 bases at V and 4 bases at J, leaving 4 bases unmatched. Per germline, CDR1 SGHNT and CDR2 YENEEA. The CDR3 totals 15 residues. The chain's CDR3 is CASSPGTSGYNEQFF. The CDR3, as DNA: TGTGCCAGCAGCCCGGGGACTAGCGGTTACAATGAGCAGTTCTTC.

About this clone: Other nucleotide sequences in the sample specify the same CDR3. The rearrangement joins TRBV5-1 to TRBJ2-5; D gene uncertain. The CDR3 has 11 amino acids. V was shortened by 2 bases and J by 5 bases, with 4 bases between the two germline ends. The germline V gene encodes CDR1 SGHRS and CDR2 YFSETQ. CDR3 nucleotide sequence: TGCGCCAGCAGCTTACGGGAGACCCAGTACTTC. Its protein product is CASSLRETQYF.